The 18 T cell receptor beta chains below come from one sample, sequenced in a study of blood T cell repertoires in COVID-19. Here immunoSEQ multiplex PCR was the method, and the copy in TCRdb shows in-frame clones only, minus some. The table records about 320,000 clones, approximately 88% of them present only once. The material sequenced was PBMCs or T cells enriched from blood (not recorded which). The receptors come from a man in his sixties who had recovered from COVID-19.

This clone occurred a few times. This sequence joins TRBV11-1 and TRBJ1-1, with TRBD1 as a possible D gene (5 bases). This CDR3 spans 15 amino acids. Trimming stripped 2 bases from V and 3 bases from J, with 13 bases between. Per the germline V gene, CDR1 is SGHAT and CDR2 is FQDESV (reference sequence). CDR3 sequence: CASSLRGPLHTEAFF. DNA for the CDR3: TGTGCCAGCAGCTTAAGGGGCCCTTTGCACACTGAAGCTTTCTTT.

CDR3 protein: CASSQAATGGLVEQFF. As DNA, the CDR3 is TGTGCCAGCAGCCAAGCGGCGACAGGGGGATTGGTTGAGCAGTTCTTC. This sequence joins TRBV3-1 (or the pseudogene TRBV3-2) and TRBJ2-1; the match to TRBD1 covers 9 bases. Germline V gene sequence: CDR1 LGHDT, CDR2 YNNKEL (reference sequence). This CDR3 has 16 amino acids. V shed 1 base, J shed 9 bases, and the junction held 10 bases outside the gene matches.

The sample holds many counts of this clone. The chain joins TRBV2 to TRBJ1-2; 8 nucleotides line up with TRBD1. Unmatched junction bases numbered 15, after V lost 2 bases and J lost 4 bases. The CDR3 runs 18 residues. The V gene's germline CDR1 is SNHLY and CDR2 FYNNEI. The CDR3 spells CASSEIVPWDRPFYGYTF. CDR3 DNA sequence: TGTGCCAGCAGTGAAATCGTTCCGTGGGACAGGCCTTTCTATGGCTACACCTTC.

The chain recombines TRBV9 with TRBJ1-1; 8 bases fit TRBD1. This CDR3 is 14 amino acids long. V lost 4 bases, J lost 1 base, and 3 bases stayed unmatched. Germline V gene lookup returns CDR1 SGDLS and CDR2 YYNGEE. The CDR3 spells CASSPGGENTEAFF. The CDR3, as DNA: TGTGCCAGCAGCCCAGGGGGCGAGAACACTGAAGCTTTCTTT.

V is TRBV30 and J is TRBJ1-4; 7 bases are shared with TRBD1. This CDR3 is built from 13 residues. With V trimmed by 2 bases and J by 7 bases, 4 bases remained unmatched. Germline CDR1 and CDR2: GTSNPN and SVGIG (reference sequence). The CDR3 sequence: CAWSKGGLEKLFF. CDR3 in DNA: TGTGCCTGGAGTAAAGGGGGCCTTGAAAAACTGTTTTTT.

The genes are TRBV5-1 and TRBJ2-5, with TRBD2 matching over 7 bases. The V gene's germline CDR1 is SGHRS and CDR2 YFSETQ. CDR3 length equals 17 residues. Trimming at V came to 0 bases and at J to 0 bases, leaving 8 bases not matched to a gene. CDR3 DNA: TGCGCCAGCAGCTTGGCCACGGCAGCGGGATACCAAGAGACCCAGTACTTC. Encoded protein: CASSLATAAGYQETQYF.

The chain employs TRBV18 and TRBJ2-7; 9 bases align to TRBD1. CDR3 length equals 15 residues. Germline assignment: CDR1 KGHSH and CDR2 LQKENI. Unmatched junction bases numbered 5, after V lost 3 bases and J lost 2 bases. CDR3: CASSPQGQGPYEQYF. The CDR3 nucleotides are TGTGCCAGCTCACCGCAGGGACAGGGTCCCTACGAGCAGTACTTC. The full variable domain, completed using reference TRBV18 and TRBJ2-7, is NAGVMQNPRHLVRRRGQEARLRCSPMKGHSHVYWYRQLPEEGLKFMVYLQKENIIDESGMPKERFSAEFPKEGPSILRIQQVVRGDSAAYFCASSPQGQGPYEQYFGPGTRLTVT.

The chain carries TRBV7-3 and TRBJ2-2; D may be TRBD2 (5 bases). Germline CDR1 and CDR2: SGHTA and FQGTGA. This CDR3 contains 15 residues. Deletions cut 5 bases from V and 6 bases from J, with 16 bases between. CDR3 protein: CASSPAGHGPGELFF. The CDR3 DNA reads as TGTGCCAGCAGCCCCGCGGGCCATGGGCCCGGGGAGCTGTTTTTT.

The chain couples TRBV28 to TRBJ1-1; D call uncertain. V shed 8 bases and J shed 4 bases, with 8 bases lying between them. Germline-derived CDR1 and CDR2 are MDHEN and SYDVKM. CDR3 size: 11 residues. The CDR3 region is CASEGFTEAFF. The CDR3, as DNA: TGTGCCAGCGAGGGTTTCACTGAAGCTTTCTTT.

The chain employs TRBV2 and TRBJ2-7; no clear D gene. V gave up 7 bases and J gave up 9 bases, with 16 bases separating them. This CDR3 is built from 12 residues. In germline, CDR1 is SNHLY, CDR2 FYNNEI. CDR3: CASIETSFWQYF. The CDR3 DNA is TGTGCCAGCATAGAGACTTCGTTTTGGCAGTACTTC.

The chain employs TRBV2 and TRBJ1-5; D is ambiguous. Trimming took 3 bases from V and 0 from J, leaving 12 bases between them. The length of the CDR3 is 16 residues. CDR1 and CDR2 (germline): SNHLY, FYNNEI. The CDR3 protein is CASSEASSYSNQPQHF. DNA for the CDR3: TGTGCCAGCAGTGAGGCATCCTCATATAGCAATCAGCCCCAGCATTTT.

V is TRBV4-2 and J is TRBJ1-2, with TRBD1 matching over 9 bases. Per the germline V gene, CDR1 is LGHNA and CDR2 is YNFKEQ. The CDR3 runs to 15 residues. V shed 4 bases, J shed 7 bases, and the junction held 10 bases outside the gene matches. CDR3 in DNA: TGTGCCAGCAGCCTATCATACAGGGGGCGCGGTGGCTACACCTTC. Translated: CASSLSYRGRGGYTF.

This sequence joins TRBV7-9 and TRBJ1-1; 7 positions match TRBD1. CDR1 and CDR2 from the germline V gene are SEHNR and FQNEAQ (reference sequence). This CDR3 has 14 residues. V shed 3 bases, J shed 4 bases, and the junction held 5 bases outside the gene matches. CDR3 in DNA: TGTGCCAGCAGCTTTGAACAGGGGTTCACTGAAGCTTTCTTT. It yields the protein CASSFEQGFTEAFF.

The table lists this clone with a few counts. The chain combines TRBV19 with TRBJ1-1, with D possibly being TRBD1 (5 bases). CDR1 is LNHDA, CDR2 SQIVND, per germline (reference sequence). This CDR3 is 13 amino acids long. V lost 7 bases, J lost 4 bases, and 13 bases lay in between. The CDR3: CASTQGDSTEAFF. CDR3 coding DNA: TGTGCCAGTACCCAGGGCGACAGCACTGAAGCTTTCTTT.

The CDR3 DNA is TGTGCCAGTATCGCCCCGGGACAGGGGAGGGCTTTCTTT. Translating gives CASIAPGQGRAFF. The rearrangement links TRBV19 to TRBJ1-1; 10 positions agree with TRBD1. V lost 7 bases and J lost 11; bases outside the gene matches: 10. This CDR3 contains 13 residues. Germline values: CDR1 LNHDA, CDR2 SQIVND (reference sequence).

In this sample, this clone turned up a few times. The chain couples TRBV6-5 to TRBJ1-1; D possibly corresponds to TRBD1 (6 bases). The CDR3 consists of 13 residues. The germline V and J ends were trimmed by 2 bases and 7 bases, with 11 bases remaining between them. Germline CDR1 MNHEY, CDR2 SVGAGI. The CDR3 sequence: CASSYITGNEAFF. The CDR3 DNA follows: TGTGCCAGCAGTTACATTACAGGGAATGAAGCTTTCTTT.

The J gene is TRBJ2-5, the V gene TRBV12-3 or TRBV12-4; 9 bases are a match to TRBD1. This CDR3 has 13 amino acids. Unmatched junction bases numbered 3, after V lost 4 bases and J lost 6 bases. The DNA for the CDR3 is TGTGCCAGCAGTTCCGGACAGGGGAAGACCCAGTACTTC. This codes for CASSSGQGKTQYF.

V usage is TRBV11-2 and J usage is TRBJ2-7, with 12 positions matching TRBD1. The CDR3 loop spans 16 amino acids. CDR1 and CDR2 (germline): SGHAT, FQNNGV. With V trimmed by 6 bases and J by 4 bases, 10 bases remained unmatched. The CDR3 region is CASSYSGTGGAYEQYF. In DNA form, the CDR3 reads TGTGCCAGCAGTTATTCCGGGACAGGGGGCGCGTACGAGCAGTACTTC.